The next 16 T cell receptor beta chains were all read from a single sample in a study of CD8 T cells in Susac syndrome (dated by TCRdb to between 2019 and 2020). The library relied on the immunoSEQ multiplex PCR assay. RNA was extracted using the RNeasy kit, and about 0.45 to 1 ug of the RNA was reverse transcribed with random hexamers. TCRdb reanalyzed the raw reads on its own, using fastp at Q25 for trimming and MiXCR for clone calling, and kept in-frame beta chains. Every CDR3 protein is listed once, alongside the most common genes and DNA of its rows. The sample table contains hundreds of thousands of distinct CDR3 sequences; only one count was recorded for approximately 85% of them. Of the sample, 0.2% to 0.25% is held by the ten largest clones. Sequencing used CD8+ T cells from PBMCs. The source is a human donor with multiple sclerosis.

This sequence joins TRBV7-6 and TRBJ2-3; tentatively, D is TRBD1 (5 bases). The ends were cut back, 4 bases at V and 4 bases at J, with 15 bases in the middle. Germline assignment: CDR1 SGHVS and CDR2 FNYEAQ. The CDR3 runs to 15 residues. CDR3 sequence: CASSSRLQGPDTQYF. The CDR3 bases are TGTGCCAGCAGCTCCCGTCTGCAGGGCCCAGATACGCAGTATTTT. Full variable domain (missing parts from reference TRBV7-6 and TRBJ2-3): GAGVSQSPRYKVTKRGQDVALRCDPISGHVSLYWYRQALGQGPEFLTYFNYEAQQDKSGLPNDRFSAERPEGSISTLTIQRTEQRDSAMYRCASSSRLQGPDTQYFGPGTRLTVL.

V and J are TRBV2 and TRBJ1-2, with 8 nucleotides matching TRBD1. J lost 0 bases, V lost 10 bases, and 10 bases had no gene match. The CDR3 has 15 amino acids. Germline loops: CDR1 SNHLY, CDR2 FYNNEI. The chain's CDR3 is CATLPGTGANYGYTF. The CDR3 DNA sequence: TGTGCCACCCTTCCCGGGACAGGAGCTAACTATGGCTACACCTTC.

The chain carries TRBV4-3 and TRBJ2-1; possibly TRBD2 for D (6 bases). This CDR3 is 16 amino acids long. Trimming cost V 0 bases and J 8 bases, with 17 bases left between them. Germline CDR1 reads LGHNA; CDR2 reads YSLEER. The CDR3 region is CASSQDGRQCSDEQFF. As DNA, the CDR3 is TGCGCCAGCAGCCAAGATGGGAGGCAGTGTAGCGATGAGCAGTTCTTC.

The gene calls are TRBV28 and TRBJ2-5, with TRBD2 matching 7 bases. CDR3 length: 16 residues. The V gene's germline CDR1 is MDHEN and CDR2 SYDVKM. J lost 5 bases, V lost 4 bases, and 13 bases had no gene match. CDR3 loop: CASSSPLAIRGETQYF. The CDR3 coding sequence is TGTGCCAGCAGTTCCCCACTAGCGATACGCGGGGAGACCCAGTACTTC.

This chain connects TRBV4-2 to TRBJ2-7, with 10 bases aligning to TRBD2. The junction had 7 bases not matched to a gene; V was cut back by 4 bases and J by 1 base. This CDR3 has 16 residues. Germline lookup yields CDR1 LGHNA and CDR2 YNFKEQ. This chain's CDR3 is CASSPRLAGGSYEQYF. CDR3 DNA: TGTGCCAGCAGCCCGAGACTAGCGGGTGGATCCTACGAGCAGTACTTC.

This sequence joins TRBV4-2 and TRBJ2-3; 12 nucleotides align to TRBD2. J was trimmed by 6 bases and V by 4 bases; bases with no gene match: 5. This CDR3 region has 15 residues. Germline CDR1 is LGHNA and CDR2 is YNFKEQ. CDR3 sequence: CASSPGLAGFDTQYF. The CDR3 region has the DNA TGTGCCAGCAGCCCAGGACTAGCGGGATTTGATACGCAGTATTTT.

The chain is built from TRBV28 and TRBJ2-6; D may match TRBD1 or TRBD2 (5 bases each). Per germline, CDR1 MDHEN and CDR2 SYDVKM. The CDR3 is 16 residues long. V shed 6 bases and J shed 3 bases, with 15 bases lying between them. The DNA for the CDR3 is TGTGCCAGCAGCCTCCCGTGGGGACGTGGGGCCAACGTCCTGACTTTC. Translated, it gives CASSLPWGRGANVLTF.

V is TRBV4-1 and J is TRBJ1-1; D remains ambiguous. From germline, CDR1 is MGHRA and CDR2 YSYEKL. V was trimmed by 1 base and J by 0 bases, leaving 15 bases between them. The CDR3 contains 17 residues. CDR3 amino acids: CASSQVGPPGMNTEAFF. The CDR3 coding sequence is TGCGCCAGCAGCCAAGTGGGTCCGCCTGGGATGAACACTGAAGCTTTCTTT.

The CDR3 reads CASSLSGSHEQYF. CDR3 in DNA: TGTGCCAGCTCTCTCTCCGGGAGCCACGAGCAGTACTTC. J is TRBJ2-7 and V is TRBV27; maybe TRBD2 (6 bases). Trimming took 8 bases from V and 5 from J, leaving 16 bases between them. The CDR3 is made up of 13 amino acids. Germline loops: CDR1 MNHEY, CDR2 SMNVEV (reference sequence).

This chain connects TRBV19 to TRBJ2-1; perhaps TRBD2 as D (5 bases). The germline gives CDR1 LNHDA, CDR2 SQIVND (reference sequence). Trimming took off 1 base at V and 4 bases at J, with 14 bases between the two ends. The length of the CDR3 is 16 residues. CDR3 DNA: TGTGCCAGTAGTATAGGTCTTATGGGCGGGTACAATGAGCAGTTCTTC. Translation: CASSIGLMGGYNEQFF.

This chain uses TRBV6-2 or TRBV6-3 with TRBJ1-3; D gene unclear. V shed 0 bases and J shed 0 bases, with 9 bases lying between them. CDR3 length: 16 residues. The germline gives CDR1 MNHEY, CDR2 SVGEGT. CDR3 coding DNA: TGTGCCAGCAGTTACTCGGGCAGATCCTCTGGAAACACCATATATTTT. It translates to CASSYSGRSSGNTIYF.

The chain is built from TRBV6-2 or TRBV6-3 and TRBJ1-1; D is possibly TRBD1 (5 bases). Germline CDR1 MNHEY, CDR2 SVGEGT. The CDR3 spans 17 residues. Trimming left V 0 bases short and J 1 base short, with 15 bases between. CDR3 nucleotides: TGTGCCAGCAGTTACTCGATTTGGGGCAGGGCGAACACTGAAGCTTTCTTT. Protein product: CASSYSIWGRANTEAFF.

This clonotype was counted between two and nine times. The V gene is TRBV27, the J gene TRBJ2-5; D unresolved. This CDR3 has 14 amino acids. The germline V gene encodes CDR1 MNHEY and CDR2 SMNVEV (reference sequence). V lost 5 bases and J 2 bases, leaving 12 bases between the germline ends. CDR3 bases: TGTGCCAGCAGTACGCGCCCGGCTCAAGAGACCCAGTACTTC. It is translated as CASSTRPAQETQYF.

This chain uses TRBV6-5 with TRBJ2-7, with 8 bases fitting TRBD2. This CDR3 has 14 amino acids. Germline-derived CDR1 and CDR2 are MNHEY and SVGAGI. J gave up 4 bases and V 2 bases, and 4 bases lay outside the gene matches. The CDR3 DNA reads TGTGCCAGCAGTTACGAGCAGCGGGGGTACGAGCAGTACTTC. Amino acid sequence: CASSYEQRGYEQYF.

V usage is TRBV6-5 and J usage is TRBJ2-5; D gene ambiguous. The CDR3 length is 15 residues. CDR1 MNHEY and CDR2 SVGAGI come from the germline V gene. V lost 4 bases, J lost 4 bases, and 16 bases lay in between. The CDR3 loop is CASSSSLGARETQYF. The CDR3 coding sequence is TGTGCCAGCAGTTCGTCCCTAGGAGCAAGAGAGACCCAGTACTTC.

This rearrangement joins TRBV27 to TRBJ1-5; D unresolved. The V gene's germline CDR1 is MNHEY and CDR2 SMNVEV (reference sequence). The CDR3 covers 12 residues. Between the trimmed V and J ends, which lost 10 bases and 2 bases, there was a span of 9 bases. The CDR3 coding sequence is TGTGCCACGCGGAGGGGCAATCAGCCCCAGCATTTT. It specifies CATRRGNQPQHF.